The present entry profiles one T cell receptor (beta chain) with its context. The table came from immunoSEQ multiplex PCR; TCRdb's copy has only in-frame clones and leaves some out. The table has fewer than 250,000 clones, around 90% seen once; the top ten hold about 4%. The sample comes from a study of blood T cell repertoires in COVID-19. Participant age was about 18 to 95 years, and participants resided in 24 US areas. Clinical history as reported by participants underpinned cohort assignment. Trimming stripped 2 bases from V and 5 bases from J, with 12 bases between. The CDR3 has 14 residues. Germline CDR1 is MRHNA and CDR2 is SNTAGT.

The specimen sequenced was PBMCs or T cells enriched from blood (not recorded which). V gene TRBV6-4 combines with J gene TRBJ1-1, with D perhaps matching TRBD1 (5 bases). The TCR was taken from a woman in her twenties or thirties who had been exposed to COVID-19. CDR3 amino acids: CASSDGIPGTEAFF. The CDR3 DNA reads TGTGCCAGCAGTGACGGGATACCAGGGACTGAAGCTTTCTTT.